These 7 T cell receptor beta chains were sequenced from one sample in a study of T cell repertoires in cytomegalovirus infection (dated by TCRdb to about 2019). The instrument given in TCRdb is Illumina HiSeq 1500. Through fastp at Q25 and MiXCR, TCRdb rebuilt clones from the public reads, retaining in-frame beta chains. CDR3 protein duplicates are merged, each entry listing the most common genes and DNA. This sample holds more than 200,000 distinct CDR3 sequences; approximately 8.3% were observed only once. The top ten clones comprise about 14% of the sample. The sequencing sample was made of PBMCs. The source is a human donor in good health (CMV status not recorded). Some clones in this sample may be carry-over from other donors' samples.

This clonotype was observed many times. The J gene is TRBJ2-3, the V gene TRBV7-2; TRBD2 agrees at 12 bases. Germline CDR1 reads SGHTA; CDR2 reads FQGNSA. The J segment lost 3 bases and the V segment lost 1 base, leaving 5 bases of the junction unmatched. The CDR3 contains 17 residues. The CDR3, as DNA: TGTGCCAGCAGCTTAGGCCCTAGCGGGGGGGCTACAGATACGCAGTATTTT. Protein: CASSLGPSGGATDTQYF. The full variable domain, its missing parts supplied by reference TRBV7-2 and TRBJ2-3, is GAGVSQSPSNKVTEKGKDVELRCDPISGHTALYWYRQSLGQGLEFLIYFQGNSAPDKSGLPSDRFSAERTGGSVSTLTIQRTQQEDSAVYLCASSLGPSGGATDTQYFGPGTRLTVL.

This clonotype occurred many times. V usage is TRBV11-2 and J usage is TRBJ2-1; no clear D gene. The germline V gene encodes CDR1 SGHAT and CDR2 FQNNGV. The length of the CDR3 is 15 residues. V lost 3 bases and J 4 bases, leaving 13 bases between the germline ends. CDR3 region: CASSFQRSAYNEQFF. The DNA of the CDR3 is TGTGCCAGCAGCTTCCAAAGGTCTGCATACAATGAGCAGTTCTTC.

This clonotype was seen a few times. The genes are TRBV7-2 and TRBJ2-6; maybe TRBD1 (6 bases). Germline assignment: CDR1 SGHTA and CDR2 FQGNSA. This CDR3 has 20 residues. Trimming cost V 0 bases and J 4 bases, with 22 bases left between them. The CDR3 here is CASSLALLPRGGRGANVLTF. The CDR3 DNA is TGTGCCAGCAGCTTAGCGCTTCTACCACGAGGGGGTAGGGGGGCCAACGTCCTGACTTTC.

This clonotype was counted at least ten times. This chain links TRBV12-3 or TRBV12-4 with TRBJ1-1; 7 positions match TRBD1. The junction had 15 bases not matched to a gene; V was cut back by 11 bases and J by 0 bases. CDR3 size: 16 residues. The CDR3 DNA reads TGTGCCTCGCGGAGACCGGGACAGATCATGAACACTGAAGCTTTCTTT. Its protein product is CASRRPGQIMNTEAFF.

This clonotype occurred a few times. V is TRBV5-1 and J is TRBJ2-1, with 11 bases aligning to TRBD2. Trimming took 2 bases from V and 13 from J; bases not matched to a gene: 11. The germline V gene encodes CDR1 SGHRS and CDR2 YFSETQ. The CDR3 is made up of 15 amino acids. CDR3 sequence (DNA): TGCGCCAGCAGCTTCCAAACCGGGACTAGCGGTCCACAGTTCTTC. This gives the protein CASSFQTGTSGPQFF.

This clonotype was observed many times. This chain uses TRBV11-2 with TRBJ2-1; D perhaps matches TRBD2 (5 bases). The CDR3 length is 17 residues. The germline V and J ends were trimmed by 1 base and 0 bases, with 13 bases remaining between them. Germline lookup yields CDR1 SGHAT and CDR2 FQNNGV. The CDR3 coding sequence is TGTGCCAGCAGCTTAGGGCCAGCGGAGAGCTCCTACAATGAGCAGTTCTTC. This codes for CASSLGPAESSYNEQFF.

This clonotype appeared many times. The chain joins TRBV19 to TRBJ1-5, with D unresolved. The CDR3 is made up of 14 amino acids. CDR1 and CDR2 (germline): LNHDA, SQIVND (reference sequence). V shed 6 bases and J shed 5 bases, with 14 bases lying between them. The CDR3: CASSPDTQDQPQHF. The CDR3 nucleotides read TGTGCCAGTAGCCCCGACACCCAGGATCAGCCCCAGCATTTT.